These T cell receptor beta chains were read from a single sample in a study of CD8 T cells in ankylosing spondylitis. From the 5' RACE reads, TCRdb called clonotypes with MiXCR, one entry per CDR3 protein. The sample holds fewer than 400,000 distinct CDR3 sequences; under 15% are singletons and the top ten take 0.9% to 1.2%. The specimen sequenced was blood, either unsorted or a sorted T cell fraction (not recorded which). The source of these receptors is a male donor with ankylosing spondylitis or in good health (not recorded which). Each CDR3 is given with its conserved first and last residue. D genes are given only for firm matches. Where a row states a size, it is once, few, many or the class of an expanded clone; other rows omit it.

>-|TRBV6-6|few|TRBJ1-2
CASRGTANYGYTF
TGTGCCAGCAGGGGAACTGCTAACTATGGCTACACCTTC
>TRBD1|TRBV5-1|-|TRBJ2-7
CASSPGTGGPYEQYF
TGCGCCAGCAGCCCTGGCACAGGGGGCCCCTACGAGCAGTACTTC
>TRBD2|TRBV20-1|few|TRBJ2-3
CSARLVAGFTDTQYF
TGCAGTGCTCGCCTTGTAGCGGGATTTACAGATACGCAGTATTTT
>-|TRBV12-3/TRBV12-4|many|TRBJ1-1
CASSAGSTLPAFF
TGTGCCAGCAGTGCAGGGAGCACCCTACCAGCTTTCTTT
>-|TRBV6-4|-|TRBJ1-6
CARAGPVKNSPLHF
TGTGCCAGGGCTGGGCCCGTGAAGAATTCACCCCTCCACTTT
>TRBD2|TRBV18|-|TRBJ2-1
CASSPPLLSGSSNEQFF
TGTGCCAGCTCACCACCGTTACTAAGCGGGAGTAGCAATGAGCAGTTCTTC
>TRBD1|TRBV20-1|many|TRBJ2-7
CSATLQGGPYEQYF
TGCAGTGCTACCCTACAGGGGGGCCCCTACGAGCAGTACTTC
>-|TRBV6-5|few|TRBJ2-5
CASTAGWTQYF
TGTGCCAGCACGGCCGGTTGGACCCAGTACTTC
>TRBD2|TRBV11-1|few|TRBJ2-3
CASSLGTSNTDTQYF
TGTGCCAGCAGCTTAGGGACTAGCAACACAGATACGCAGTATTTT
>TRBD1|TRBV5-1|-|TRBJ1-2
CASSLAPQTGGRSYGYTF
TGCGCCAGCAGCTTGGCCCCACAGACAGGGGGCAGGAGCTATGGCTACACCTTC
>-|TRBV11-2|few|TRBJ1-4
CASSLDPEGVLFF
TGTGCCAGCAGCTTAGATCCGGAAGGGGTACTGTTTTTT
>TRBD2|TRBV7-9|few|TRBJ2-1
CASSYPGLAGGVAFF
TGTGCCAGCAGCTACCCGGGACTAGCGGGAGGGGTGGCGTTCTTC
>TRBD1|TRBV11-2|-|TRBJ1-1
CASNPQGEATEAFF
TGTGCCAGCAACCCTCAGGGGGAAGCCACTGAAGCTTTCTTT
>-|TRBV30|-|TRBJ2-2
CAWRAQGRTGELFF
TGTGCCTGGAGGGCACAGGGGAGGACCGGGGAGCTGTTTTTT
>TRBD2|TRBV10-3|-|TRBJ2-2
CAIRIERGTNTGELFF
TGTGCCATCAGGATTGAGCGGGGAACGAACACCGGGGAGCTGTTTTTT
>-|TRBV11-2|many|TRBJ2-1
CASSLDRAYNEQFF
TGTGCCAGCAGCTTAGACAGGGCCTACAATGAGCAGTTCTTC
>-|TRBV5-1|-|TRBJ2-5
CASSPGDAQETQYF
TGCGCCAGCAGCCCGGGGGACGCCCAGGAGACCCAGTACTTC
>-|TRBV12-3/TRBV12-4|many|TRBJ1-1
CASSLPTPEAFF
TGTGCCAGCAGTTTACCGACCCCTGAAGCTTTCTTT
>-|TRBV20-1|few|TRBJ2-5
CSTAGHQETQYF
TGCAGCACCGCGGGACACCAAGAGACCCAGTACTTC
>TRBD2|TRBV6-1|-|TRBJ2-5
CASNPAGVAETQYF
TGTGCCAGCAACCCAGCGGGAGTAGCAGAGACCCAGTACTTC
>TRBD2|TRBV20-1|-|TRBJ2-1
CSALKRGLYNEQFF
TGCAGTGCTTTAAAGCGGGGTCTATACAATGAGCAGTTCTTC
>-|TRBV9|-|TRBJ1-1
CASSGPGQANTEAFF
TGTGCCAGCAGCGGCCCTGGGCAGGCTAACACTGAAGCTTTCTTT
>-|TRBV3-1|few|TRBJ1-2
CASSAAGAHGYTF
TGTGCCAGCAGCGCGGCGGGGGCCCATGGCTACACCTTC
>-|TRBV9|-|TRBJ2-5
CASSVGAILGETQYF
TGTGCCAGCAGCGTAGGGGCAATTTTGGGAGAGACCCAGTACTTC
>-|TRBV20-1|-|TRBJ2-2
CSASSGGRGVRTGELFF
TGCAGCGCAAGTTCCGGGGGCCGGGGAGTTCGCACCGGGGAGCTGTTTTTT
>TRBD2|TRBV7-9|few|TRBJ2-1
CASSPMTSVYNEQFF
TGTGCCAGCAGCCCGATGACTAGCGTCTACAATGAGCAGTTCTTC
>-|TRBV12-3/TRBV12-4|-|TRBJ2-4
CASSGEGAGTKNIQYF
TGTGCCAGCAGTGGGGAGGGGGCAGGGACCAAAAACATTCAGTACTTC
>TRBD1|TRBV12-3/TRBV12-4|many|TRBJ2-5
CASSFGQGEETQYF
TGTGCCAGCAGTTTCGGACAGGGGGAAGAGACCCAGTACTTC
>TRBD1|TRBV19|-|TRBJ2-1
CASRRQGYNEQFF
TGTGCCAGTAGGAGACAGGGGTACAATGAGCAGTTCTTC
>-|TRBV27|many|TRBJ1-5
CASSPGYQPQHF
TGTGCCAGCAGTCCAGGATATCAGCCCCAGCATTTT